These 14 T cell receptor beta chains were all obtained from the same sample, sequenced in a study of blood T cell repertoires in COVID-19. Sequencing used immunoSEQ multiplex PCR; TCRdb keeps in-frame clones, though not all of them. The sample has under 60,000 clones, 84% seen once. The sample consisted of peripheral blood. The receptors stem from a man aged 55 to 70 with acute or convalescent COVID-19.

The rearrangement links TRBV2 to TRBJ1-5; TRBD1 matches 9 bases. The trim removed 7 bases at V and 4 bases at J, leaving 8 bases unmatched. The CDR3 runs 15 residues. The germline CDR1 and CDR2 sequences are SNHLY and FYNNEI. Here the CDR3 reads CASTPGTGRNQPQHF. The CDR3 nucleotides read TGTGCCAGCACGCCCGGGACAGGGAGGAATCAGCCCCAGCATTTT.

J is TRBJ1-1 and V is TRBV27; TRBD1 is a possible D gene (6 bases). This CDR3 comprises 14 residues. V was shortened by 4 bases and J by 0 bases, with 9 bases between the two germline ends. The germline V gene has CDR1 MNHEY and CDR2 SMNVEV (reference sequence). CDR3 region: CASSSQGMNTEAFF. The CDR3 DNA reads TGTGCCAGCAGTTCACAGGGTATGAACACTGAAGCTTTCTTT.

The gene calls are TRBV5-1 and TRBJ1-1; tentative D call: TRBD1 (5 bases). Trimming stripped 4 bases from V and 3 bases from J, with 13 bases between. The CDR3 contains 14 residues. The germline CDR1 and CDR2 sequences are SGHRS and YFSETQ. In nucleotides, the CDR3 is TGCGCCAGCAGCGCGCAGGGTACGTACACTGAAGCTTTCTTT. Residues: CASSAQGTYTEAFF.

The V and J genes are TRBV15 and TRBJ2-3; 15 nucleotides align to TRBD2. The germline CDR1 and CDR2 sequences are LNHNV and YYDKDF (reference sequence). This CDR3 has 16 amino acids. The V and J ends lost 3 bases and 7 bases, in that order; junction bases with no gene match: 5. The CDR3 region is CATSSGLAGGENTQYF. DNA for the CDR3: TGTGCCACCAGCAGCGGACTAGCGGGGGGGGAAAATACGCAGTATTTT. Full variable domain (remainder filled in from reference TRBV15 and TRBJ2-3): DAMVIQNPRYQVTQFGKPVTLSCSQTLNHNVMYWYQQKSSQAPKLLFHYYDKDFNNEADTPDNFQSRRPNTSFCFLDIRSPGLGDTAMYLCATSSGLAGGENTQYFGPGTRLTVL.

This chain connects TRBV11-2 to TRBJ2-7, with TRBD2 matching over 12 bases. Germline CDR1 is SGHAT and CDR2 is FQNNGV. The J segment lost 3 bases and the V segment lost 5 bases, leaving 8 bases of the junction unmatched. The CDR3 contains 16 residues. The CDR3 DNA reads as TGTGCCAGCAGCCCCCGGACTAGCGGGGACCACTACGAGCAGTACTTC. This codes for CASSPRTSGDHYEQYF.

This clone showed up just a few times. The J gene is TRBJ2-7, the V gene TRBV11-2; possible D gene TRBD1, 6 bases. V dropped 2 bases and J dropped 5 bases, with 13 bases sitting between them. The germline CDR1 and CDR2 sequences are SGHAT and FQNNGV. This CDR3 is built from 14 residues. Here the CDR3 reads CASSLMGQGDEQYF. CDR3 bases: TGTGCCAGCAGCTTAATGGGACAAGGCGACGAGCAGTACTTC.

This rearrangement joins TRBV2 to TRBJ2-2; D perhaps matches TRBD2 (5 bases). The CDR3 spans 16 residues. V dropped 6 bases and J dropped 0 bases, with 14 bases sitting between them. Germline V gene lookup returns CDR1 SNHLY and CDR2 FYNNEI. The DNA of the CDR3 is TGTGCCAGCAGCGGACTGAACCTCGCGAACACCGGGGAGCTGTTTTTT. The encoded protein is CASSGLNLANTGELFF. The variable domain in full, completed from reference TRBV2 and TRBJ2-2, reads EPEVTQTPSHQVTQMGQEVILRCVPISNHLYFYWYRQILGQKVEFLVSFYNNEISEKSEIFDDQFSVERPDGSNFTLKIRSTKLEDSAMYFCASSGLNLANTGELFFGEGSRLTVL.

The V gene is TRBV19, the J gene TRBJ1-2; TRBD1 matches 7 bases. In germline, CDR1 is LNHDA, CDR2 SQIVND (reference sequence). Trimming cost V 5 bases and J 8 bases; bases outside gene matches: 11. The CDR3 is made up of 14 amino acids. The CDR3 sequence is CASSAGRGREGYTF. DNA for the CDR3: TGTGCCAGTAGTGCTGGAAGGGGGCGGGAAGGCTACACCTTC.

This chain uses TRBV2 with TRBJ1-2; D might be TRBD1 (5 bases). Trimming took off 6 bases at V and 4 bases at J, with 18 bases between the two ends. The CDR3 sequence is 15 residues long. Looked up from germline, CDR1 is SNHLY and CDR2 is FYNNEI. CDR3 sequence reads: CASRVLGQAVYGYTF. In nucleotides, the CDR3 is TGTGCCAGCAGGGTATTGGGGCAGGCGGTCTATGGCTACACCTTC.

This sequence joins TRBV11-2 and TRBJ2-1, with TRBD2 matching 8 bases. J gave up 0 bases and V 6 bases, and 4 bases lay outside the gene matches. Germline V gives CDR1 SGHAT, CDR2 FQNNGV. The CDR3 sequence is 15 residues long. DNA of the CDR3: TGTGCCAGCAGAGTAGCGGGGAGCTCCTACAATGAGCAGTTCTTC. Encoded protein: CASRVAGSSYNEQFF.

V gene TRBV12-3 or TRBV12-4 combines with J gene TRBJ2-3, with a tentative D call TRBD1 (6 bases). Trimming shortened V by 3 bases and J by 6 bases, and 10 bases separated the two germline ends. The CDR3 is made up of 13 amino acids. For the CDR3, the DNA is TGTGCCAGCAGTTTGGGTAGGGGGGATACGCAGTATTTT. Residues: CASSLGRGDTQYF.

The chain combines TRBV19 with TRBJ2-7; D perhaps matches TRBD2 (6 bases). CDR1 is LNHDA and CDR2 is SQIVND in the germline V gene (reference sequence). The CDR3 covers 14 residues. V was trimmed by 4 bases and J by 1 base, leaving 11 bases between them. The CDR3 coding sequence is TGTGCCAGTAGTACTTCGGGGGAGTCCTACGAGCAGTACTTC. Encoded protein: CASSTSGESYEQYF.

The chain carries TRBV6-5 and TRBJ1-2; 8 positions agree with TRBD1. Per the germline V gene, CDR1 is MNHEY and CDR2 is SVGAGI. J was trimmed by 6 bases and V by 6 bases; bases with no gene match: 9. CDR3 size: 14 residues. CDR3 coding DNA: TGTGCCAGCAGCCCCCAGGGGGCCCTTAATGGCTACACCTTC. Encoded protein: CASSPQGALNGYTF.

V is TRBV6-5 and J is TRBJ1-6, with TRBD1 identical over 7 bases. This CDR3 is built from 15 residues. Germline V lookup: CDR1 MNHEY, CDR2 SVGAGI. V shed 0 bases, J shed 7 bases, and the junction held 3 bases outside the gene matches. CDR3 region: CASSYSDRLNSPLHF. CDR3 nucleotide sequence: TGTGCCAGCAGTTACTCGGACAGGCTAAATTCACCCCTCCACTTT.